This TCR beta chain came from a study of T-cell memory formation after mild COVID-19. Study as a whole: Most TCR clusters belonged to a single donor. Study observations and caveats: Clones from the second wave (peaking day 37) had unconfirmed SARS-CoV-2 specificity. Clones that contracted from day 15 to 85 were balanced CD4/CD8, while later expanders leaned CD4+.

CDR1 and CDR2 (germline): KGHSH, LQKENI. The CDR3 consists of 13 residues. The ends were cut back, 6 bases at V and 11 bases at J, with 19 bases in the middle. Notes on this clonotype: Its antigen is not identified.

With constant-segment primers, 5'RACE yielded cDNA libraries of TCR alpha and TCR beta that carried sample barcodes and UMIs. TCRdb re-called the 5' RACE reads with MiXCR, one entry per CDR3 protein. There are a few hundred thousand distinct CDR3 sequences in the sample; 16% occur only once, and more than 20% lies in the top ten. The sequenced sample was PBMCs or a T cell subset sorted from them (not recorded which). This sequence was found in a man aged 18 to 35 who had mild COVID-19 (a few samples of this study predate the infection). Cell type and time point are not known. The chain has TRBV18 and TRBJ1-1; possibly TRBD1 for D (6 bases). DNA of the CDR3: TGTGCCAGCTCGGATAGAAACAGGGTTGGGGCTTTCTTT. It codes for CASSDRNRVGAFF.